The sequence of this T cell receptor beta chain was determined in a study of PD-1 and CTLA-4 blockade in melanoma. Assay: immunoSEQ multiplex PCR; the TCRdb copy retains only in-frame clones and omits some. The data contain about 32,000 clones, about nine tenths of them singletons. There are 14 residues in the CDR3. Germline V gene sequence: CDR1 GTSNPN, CDR2 SVGIG (reference sequence). Unmatched junction bases numbered 1, after V lost 0 bases and J lost 1 base. Here the sequenced sample was CD8+ T cells from peripheral blood, taken from a patient given anti-PD-1 treatment. The TCR sequence derives from a human donor with melanoma. The chain uses TRBV30 and TRBJ2-3, with TRBD2 matching 7 bases. CDR3 sequence reads: CAWSVAGRTDTQYF. CDR3 bases: TGTGCCTGGAGTGTAGCGGGGCGCACAGATACGCAGTATTTT.